The 22 T cell receptor beta chains listed next were all sequenced from one sample in a study of T cells in Graves' hyperthyroidism and ophthalmopathy. Researchers amplified the TCR beta CDR3 regions from RNA transcripts. Primed by the HTBI set, a first-round RT-PCR was run on the TCR CDR3. TCRdb re-derived calls from the multiplex PCR reads in MiXCR, one entry per CDR3 protein. The sample holds about 580,000 distinct CDR3 sequences, more than 45% seen once. The sequencing sample was made of peripheral blood or thyroid tissue (not recorded which). These receptors all stem from a woman aged 18-35 years with Graves' hyperthyroidism.

The table lists this clonotype with many counts. V gene TRBV7-9 combines with J gene TRBJ1-2; TRBD1 might be the D (5 bases). This CDR3 is built from 14 residues. V lost 0 bases to trimming and J lost 8 bases, with 13 bases between them. Germline V gene data show CDR1 as SEHNR and CDR2 as FQNEAQ (reference sequence). The CDR3 DNA is TGTGCCAGCAGCTTAGCGCTGAGAGGGGACGGCTACACCTTC. Residues: CASSLALRGDGYTF.

Many counts were recorded for this clonotype. The chain employs TRBV20-1 and TRBJ2-5; a weak D match, TRBD1 (6 bases). The CDR3 extends over 15 amino acids. Germline lookup yields CDR1 DFQATT and CDR2 SNEGSKA (reference sequence). V was cut by 3 bases and J by 7 bases, with 21 bases left in between. The CDR3 is CSASPGHLTRGTQYF. The DNA of the CDR3 is TGCAGTGCTAGCCCGGGACACTTAACCCGAGGGACCCAGTACTTC.

This clonotype was seen at least ten times. This sequence joins TRBV6-6 and TRBJ2-7; weak D call: TRBD2 (7 bases). The CDR3 extends over 14 amino acids. CDR1 MNHNY and CDR2 SVGAGI come from the germline V gene (reference sequence). Trimming left V 6 bases short and J 3 bases short, with 15 bases between. The CDR3 loop is CASSPGEGSYEQYF. CDR3 nucleotide sequence: TGTGCCAGCAGCCCAGGGGAGGGCAGCTACGAGCAGTACTTC.

This clonotype was counted ten times or more. A clone one base away is much larger, so this may be a read error. The gene calls are TRBV6-5 and TRBJ2-2; no clear D gene. Germline-derived CDR1 and CDR2 are MNHEY and SVGAGI. The CDR3 consists of 11 residues. The V and J ends lost 6 bases and 5 bases respectively, with 4 bases between them. The DNA for the CDR3 is TGTGCCAGCAGAAGGACCGGGGAGCTGTTTTTT. Its translation: CASRRTGELFF.

The sample holds many counts of this clonotype. The V call is TRBV20-1, the J call TRBJ2-7; TRBD1 aligns across 8 bases. Losses at the gene ends were 3 bases for V and 2 bases for J; bases not matched to a gene: 0. The CDR3 totals 12 residues. Germline loops: CDR1 DFQATT, CDR2 SNEGSKA (reference sequence). CDR3 nucleotides: TGCAGTGCTAGGACAGGGGCCTACGAGCAGTACTTC. The encoded protein is CSARTGAYEQYF.

This chain uses TRBV2 with TRBJ1-2, with a tentative D call TRBD1 (5 bases). V was pared by 7 bases and J by 7 bases, with 25 bases between. This CDR3 comprises 16 residues. The germline V gene has CDR1 SNHLY and CDR2 FYNNEI. This chain's CDR3 is CASTDSRGANGGGYTF. The CDR3 DNA reads as TGTGCCAGCACAGATTCTAGGGGCGCGAATGGTGGTGGCTACACCTTC.

This clonotype appeared a few times. This may come from a read error, since a much larger clone is one base off. The rearrangement joins TRBV7-8 to TRBJ2-5; D not certain. Per germline, CDR1 SGHVS and CDR2 FQNEAQ. CDR3 length: 13 residues. V shed 2 bases and J shed 0 bases, with 4 bases lying between them. CDR3 sequence reads: CASSLINQETQYF. In DNA, the CDR3 is TGTGCCAGCAGCTTAATTAACCAAGAGACCCAGTACTTC. Filled out from reference TRBV7-8 and TRBJ2-5, the complete variable domain reads GAGVSQSPRYKVAKRGQDVALRCDPISGHVSLFWYQQALGQGPEFLTYFQNEAQLDKSGLPSDRFFAERPEGSVSTLKIQRTQQEDSAVYLCASSLINQETQYFGPGTRLLVL.

The J gene is TRBJ1-4, the V gene TRBV2; a weak D match, TRBD1 (5 bases). The germline V and J ends were trimmed by 5 bases and 0 bases, with 16 bases remaining between them. In germline, CDR1 is SNHLY, CDR2 FYNNEI. This CDR3 comprises 17 residues. The CDR3 coding sequence is TGTGCCAGCAGTAAGACTTCGGGGCTTTCAACTAATGAAAAACTGTTTTTT. As protein: CASSKTSGLSTNEKLFF.

V usage is TRBV7-9 and J usage is TRBJ1-3, with D perhaps matching TRBD1 (6 bases). Germline CDR1 and CDR2: SEHNR and FQNEAQ (reference sequence). The V end lost 3 bases, the J end lost 7 bases, and 13 bases lay between the germline ends. The CDR3 is made up of 14 amino acids. CDR3 DNA: TGTGCCAGCAGCTTGGGGGCTAGTGCTAACACCATATATTTT. Residues: CASSLGASANTIYF.

This clonotype came up many times. The genes are TRBV4-1 and TRBJ1-1; D is undetermined. Trimming shortened V by 4 bases and J by 1 base, and 19 bases separated the two germline ends. Germline assignment: CDR1 MGHRA and CDR2 YSYEKL. The CDR3 sequence is 17 residues long. The CDR3 coding sequence is TGCGCCAGCAGCCGCGGTCCGGGATCCACTACGAACACTGAAGCTTTCTTT. Amino acids: CASSRGPGSTTNTEAFF.

This chain uses TRBV15 with TRBJ2-7; D is tentatively TRBD1 or TRBD2 (5 bases each). The J call may be incorrect, as the DNA end agrees better with TRBJ2-1. CDR1 and CDR2 (germline): LNHNV, YYDKDF (reference sequence). The CDR3 has 11 amino acids. Here the CDR3 reads CATGARGEQFF. CDR3 nucleotides: TGTGCCACCGGGGCGAGGGGCGAGCAGTTCTTC.

This clonotype was observed many times. This sequence joins TRBV6-5 and TRBJ2-6, with D perhaps TRBD1 (6 bases). Germline CDR1 reads MNHEY; CDR2 reads SVGAGI. The CDR3 loop spans 16 amino acids. V shed 7 bases and J shed 4 bases, with 17 bases lying between them. The CDR3 nucleotides are TGTGCCAGCACAACTTCGAGGACAGCCGGGGCCAACGTCCTGACTTTC. This codes for CASTTSRTAGANVLTF.

The V gene is TRBV14, the J gene TRBJ2-5; D remains unclear. The CDR3 consists of 19 residues. CDR1 and CDR2 from the germline V gene are SGHDN and FVKESK. V shed 2 bases and J shed 5 bases, with 27 bases lying between them. CDR3 loop: CASSQKGPWSPKDRETQYF. In nucleotides, the CDR3 is TGTGCCAGCAGCCAAAAGGGCCCGTGGTCCCCTAAGGATCGGGAGACCCAGTACTTC.

The sample holds many counts of this clonotype. The V gene is TRBV12-3 or TRBV12-4, the J gene TRBJ1-5; D might be TRBD1 (6 bases). CDR3 length: 15 amino acids. V was shortened by 6 bases and J by 5 bases, with 17 bases between the two germline ends. CDR3 region: CASRRSGQHDQPQHF. The CDR3, as DNA: TGTGCCAGCAGAAGAAGCGGACAGCACGATCAGCCCCAGCATTTT.

This clonotype was counted a few times. Being one base from a much bigger clone, this may be a read error. The chain couples TRBV6-5 to TRBJ1-4; TRBD1 matches 8 bases. The germline V gene has CDR1 MNHEY and CDR2 SVGAGI. CDR3 length: 14 residues. The V segment lost 7 bases and the J segment 3 bases; nucleotides outside the gene matches: 4. CDR3 amino acids: CASTQTGANEKLFF. CDR3 sequence (DNA): TGTGCCAGCACCCAGACAGGGGCTAATGAAAAACTGTTTTTT.

This chain's CDR3 is CASSQGIPAWGYTF. CDR3 bases: TGTGCCAGCAGCCAAGGCATTCCGGCTTGGGGCTACACCTTC. This chain uses TRBV14 with TRBJ1-2; D is unclear. The CDR3 has 14 amino acids. V shed 1 base and J shed 8 bases, with 14 bases lying between them. The germline V gene encodes CDR1 SGHDN and CDR2 FVKESK. Supplemented by reference TRBV14 and TRBJ1-2, the full variable domain reads EAGVTQFPSHSVIEKGQTVTLRCDPISGHDNLYWYRRVMGKEIKFLLHFVKESKQDESGMPNNRFLAERTGGTYSTLKVQPAELEDSGVYFCASSQGIPAWGYTFGSGTRLTVV.

The chain has TRBV29-1 and TRBJ1-5; possible D gene TRBD1, 6 bases. This CDR3 is 14 amino acids long. Per the germline V gene, CDR1 is SQVTM and CDR2 is ANQGSEA. CDR3 DNA: TGCAGTGCTAGTGTGGGGACAAGCAATCAGCCCCAGCATTTT. This codes for CSASVGTSNQPQHF.

The chain is built from TRBV4-3 and TRBJ1-6; a possible D gene is TRBD1 (5 bases). Germline CDR1 reads LGHNA; CDR2 reads YSLEER. V lost 0 bases to trimming and J lost 8 bases, with 20 bases between them. This CDR3 is 18 amino acids long. The CDR3 loop reads CASSQDPDVGRDDSPLHF. Here the CDR3 DNA reads TGCGCCAGCAGCCAAGACCCAGACGTAGGCAGGGACGATTCACCCCTCCACTTT.

The chain couples TRBV7-9 to TRBJ2-5, with 11 bases identical to TRBD1. V dropped 7 bases and J dropped 2; count of bases not matched to a gene: 12. The CDR3 has 17 amino acids. CDR1 and CDR2 from the germline V gene are SEHNR and FQNEAQ (reference sequence). The CDR3 here is CASTLRSGTGGQETQYF. The CDR3 nucleotides read TGTGCCAGCACCCTGCGATCCGGGACAGGGGGGCAAGAGACCCAGTACTTC. The whole variable domain, remainder taken from reference TRBV7-9 and TRBJ2-5, is DTGVSQNPRHKITKRGQNVTFRCDPISEHNRLYWYRQTLGQGPEFLTYFQNEAQLEKSRLLSDRFSAERPKGSFSTLEIQRTEQGDSAMYLCASTLRSGTGGQETQYFGPGTRLLVL.

This chain joins TRBV27 and TRBJ1-5; weak D call: TRBD1 (6 bases). CDR1 and CDR2 from the germline V gene are MNHEY and SMNVEV (reference sequence). The length of the CDR3 is 16 residues. The V end was cut by 1 base, the J end by 6 bases, with 16 bases between. The CDR3 DNA reads TGTGCCAGCAGTTTATATTTGGGGGGCAGAGCTCAGCCCCAGCATTTT. This translates into CASSLYLGGRAQPQHF.

The rearrangement joins TRBV24-1 to TRBJ1-4, with a weak D call TRBD1 (6 bases). Trimming pared 7 bases from V and 8 bases from J, leaving 16 bases between. Germline V gene lookup returns CDR1 KGHDR and CDR2 SFDVKD. The CDR3 covers 14 residues. CDR3 DNA sequence: TGTGCCACCAGCAGACGGACAGAGAGGGAAAAACTGTTTTTT. It yields the protein CATSRRTEREKLFF.

Points on this clonotype: A much larger clone lies a single base off, so this may be a read error. This sequence joins TRBV12-3 or TRBV12-4 and TRBJ1-1; the D gene is possibly TRBD1 (6 bases). This CDR3 is 16 amino acids long. CDR3 sequence reads: CASSFRAGAMGTEASF. CDR3 bases: TGTGCCAGCAGTTTTAGGGCAGGGGCTATGGGGACTGAAGCTTCCTTT.